This T cell receptor beta chain was identified during a study of T cell clones after liver transplantation. Study-level information: Post-transplant blood was tracked for graft-donor-reactive T cell clones identified in a pre-transplant mixed lymphocyte reaction. Patients counted as tolerant after at least one year off all immunosuppression, enzymes not exceeding twice normal.

With 1 base clipped from V and 2 bases from J, the junction kept 5 bases outside the gene matches. Germline values: CDR1 SGHAT, CDR2 FQNNGV. The CDR3 consists of 15 residues. The repertoire was sequenced with immunoSEQ multiplex PCR; TCRdb's copy has only in-frame clones and lacks some. The sample lists 55,000 to 80,000 clones; over 85% were seen once. The source was CD4+ T cells from blood, collected before liver transplant. This chain connects TRBV11-2 to TRBJ2-7; 7 bases are shared with TRBD2. This sequence originates from a human donor who received a liver transplant. CDR3 amino acids: CASSLGLAATYEQYF. CDR3 bases: TGTGCCAGCAGCTTAGGGCTAGCGGCCACCTACGAGCAGTACTTC.